The clone carrying this T cell receptor (beta chain) was detected a few times. The antigen is not known. Together with a sample-barcoded 5' primer, a J-beta primer mix was included in a second PCR lasting roughly 6 to 12 cycles. The authors tagged each cDNA molecule using a template-switch adaptor with 12 random nucleotides. TCRdb processed the 5' RACE reads anew with MiXCR; each CDR3 protein has one entry. Of 850,000 to 1,000,000 distinct CDR3 sequences listed, just over 50% are singletons. The data were taken from a study of blood T cells in healthy people across ages. Study-wide results and limits: Samples with more naive T cells showed higher observed beta diversity.

This TCR came from a woman aged 60-70 years in good health. Input material: blood.

The CDR3 nucleotides read TGTGCCAGCAGCCAAGCCAAGGTCAGCTCCTACAATGAGCAGTTCTTC. Translated, it gives CASSQAKVSSYNEQFF. The chain has TRBV3-1 and TRBJ2-1, with D uncertain. Trimming removed 1 base at V and 0 bases at J, with 10 bases between. CDR3 length: 16 amino acids. CDR1 LGHDT and CDR2 YNNKEL come from the germline V gene (reference sequence).